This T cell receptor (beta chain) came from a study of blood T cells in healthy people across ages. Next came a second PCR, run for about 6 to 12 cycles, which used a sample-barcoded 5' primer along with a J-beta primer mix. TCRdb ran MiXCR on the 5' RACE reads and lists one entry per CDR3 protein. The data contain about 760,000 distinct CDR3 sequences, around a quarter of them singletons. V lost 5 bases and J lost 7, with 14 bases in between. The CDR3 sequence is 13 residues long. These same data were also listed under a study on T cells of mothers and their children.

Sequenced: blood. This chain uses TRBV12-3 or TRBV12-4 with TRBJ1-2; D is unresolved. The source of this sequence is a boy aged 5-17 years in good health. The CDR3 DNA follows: TGTGCCAGCAGTGGGGATCCGGGAGGTGGCTACACCTTC. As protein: CASSGDPGGGYTF.